A selection of T cell receptor beta chains follows, all from one sample in a study of blood T cell repertoires in COVID-19. Clones were read by immunoSEQ multiplex PCR, and TCRdb kept only the in-frame ones, dropping some. This sample has 120,000 or so clones; 70% to 80% occur once, and the top ten carry about 40%. Sequenced sample: peripheral blood. The receptors were sampled from a man between 40 and 49 years old with active or convalescent COVID-19. Each CDR3 is given with its conserved first and last residue. Each record gives: V gene, D gene, J gene, clone size, CDR3 DNA, CDR3 protein. A D gene is named only where the DNA matches it firmly. Where a row states a size, it is once, few, many or the class of an expanded clone; other rows omit it.

TRBV5-1	.	TRBJ1-1	.	TGCGCCAGCAGCTTAAACGGACTATCGAACACTGAAGCTTTCTTT	CASSLNGLSNTEAFF
TRBV5-1	.	TRBJ2-1	.	TGCGCCAGCAGTCGTACGGGAGAGGCTTACAATGAGCAGTTCTTC	CASSRTGEAYNEQFF
TRBV24-1	TRBD1	TRBJ2-1	.	TGTGCCACCTCCGATGCCGGGACAGGGGTCGGTAAGCAGTTCTTC	CATSDAGTGVGKQFF
TRBV10-3	TRBD1	TRBJ1-1	few	TGTGCCATCAGTGCTTCCGCACTACCGGGACAGATTGATACTGAAGCTTTCTTT	CAISASALPGQIDTEAFF
TRBV15	TRBD1	TRBJ1-2	.	TGTGCCACCAGCAGAGATGGGACAGGGGACTATGGCTACACCTTC	CATSRDGTGDYGYTF
TRBV12-5	.	TRBJ2-5	many	TGTGCTAGTGGTTTGCCTCAGGGGAACCAAGAGACCCAGTACTTC	CASGLPQGNQETQYF
TRBV10-3	TRBD1	TRBJ1-2	.	TGTGCCATCAGTAACCCCCCGGGACAGTCCCCCTATGGCTACACCTTC	CAISNPPGQSPYGYTF
TRBV6-2/TRBV6-3	TRBD1	TRBJ2-7	.	TGTGCCAGCAGTCGAAACCGGGACAGGAGCTCCTACGAGCAGTACTTC	CASSRNRDRSSYEQYF
TRBV11-3	TRBD1	TRBJ2-1	.	TGTGCCAGCAGCTGGGACAGGGACAATGAGCAGTTCTTC	CASSWDRDNEQFF
TRBV2	.	TRBJ2-5	.	TGTGCCAGCAGTTACCCCGCTAGCAGTTCCCAAGAGACCCAGTACTTC	CASSYPASSSQETQYF
TRBV5-1	.	TRBJ1-2	few	TGCGCCAGCAGCTTGAACTTTATCAACTATGGCTACACCTTC	CASSLNFINYGYTF
TRBV6-6	TRBD1	TRBJ1-1	.	TGTGCCAGCAGTTACCCCCAGGGGGCAACTTTCTTT	CASSYPQGATFF
TRBV19	TRBD1	TRBJ1-2	.	TGTGCCAGTAGTCCAACCGCCGCAGGACAGGGTGGTTACTATGGCTACACCTTC	CASSPTAAGQGGYYGYTF
TRBV27	TRBD2	TRBJ2-7	.	TGTGCCAGCAGTTTCGGGGGGAGCTCCTACGAGCAGTACTTC	CASSFGGSSYEQYF
TRBV5-6	TRBD1	TRBJ2-2	.	TGTGCCAGCAGCTTCCGGGACAGGGACACCGGGGAGCTGTTTTTT	CASSFRDRDTGELFF
TRBV10-3	.	TRBJ1-2	.	TGTGCCACCTTGGGCGGGGGGCTTGGCTACACCTTC	CATLGGGLGYTF
TRBV13	.	TRBJ2-7	.	TGTGCCAGCAGCCTCCGTGCCGCGTACTACGAGCAGTACTTC	CASSLRAAYYEQYF
TRBV3-1/TRBV3-2	TRBD1	TRBJ1-4	.	TGTGCCAGCAGCCAGGGACAGGGAAAACTGTTTTTT	CASSQGQGKLFF
TRBV11-1	TRBD2	TRBJ2-1	.	TGTGCCAGCAGCCCCGACGGGGGGTGGGGCCTTGAGCAGTTCTTC	CASSPDGGWGLEQFF
TRBV9	TRBD2	TRBJ2-4	.	TGTGCCAGCAGCCAATTGAGTGGCGGGAGGGGGTCCAAAAACATTCAGTACTTC	CASSQLSGGRGSKNIQYF
TRBV24-1	TRBD1	TRBJ1-2	few	TGTGCCACCAGTGCGGGACAGGGAGGCTATGGCTACACCTTC	CATSAGQGGYGYTF
TRBV28	TRBD1	TRBJ1-2	few	TGTGCCAGCAGTTTCAGGGGACAGGGGGCGGATGGCTACACCTTC	CASSFRGQGADGYTF
TRBV11-2	TRBD1	TRBJ1-2	.	TGTGCCAGCAGGCAGGGACAGGCCTATGGCTACACCTTC	CASRQGQAYGYTF